This entry is about one T cell receptor beta chain. CDR3 length equals 13 residues. V was trimmed by 5 bases and J by 1 base, leaving 8 bases between them. The V gene's germline CDR1 is SNHLY and CDR2 FYNNEI. Original methodology: By means of reference gene primer amplification, nucleated cell counts were estimated. Sequenced by immunoSEQ multiplex PCR; TCRdb stores in-frame clones only, minus some. V, J and clone size were drawn from that table, and D and trimming were deduced from the DNA. The sample gives some 49,000 clones, over 80% of which show up once; approximately 12% is in the top ten. The data stem from a study of blood T cell repertoires in COVID-19. At the level of the study: Sites across the United States, Italy and Spain contributed samples from acute and convalescent COVID-19. Nucleic acid was either cDNA or gDNA, and it came from T cells, B-cell-depleted T cells, or PBMCs.

This chain connects TRBV2 to TRBJ1-1; D might be TRBD1 (5 bases). The specimen was peripheral blood. This clonotype originated in a human donor in a cohort sampled during active COVID-19. CDR3 coding DNA: TGTGCCAGCAGTCTTCAGGGGAACACTGAAGCTTTCTTT. The encoded protein is CASSLQGNTEAFF.